This T cell receptor (beta chain) was sequenced for a study of blood T cell repertoires in COVID-19. The table came from immunoSEQ multiplex PCR; TCRdb's copy has only in-frame clones and leaves some out. The sample includes roughly 220,000 clones, 84% of them seen just once. Unmatched junction bases numbered 8, after V lost 6 bases and J lost 2 bases. Germline assignment: CDR1 SQVTM and CDR2 ANQGSEA. This CDR3 comprises 14 residues. The sample consisted of peripheral blood. This sequence was found in a young man with active or convalescent COVID-19. V is TRBV29-1 and J is TRBJ2-7; TRBD1 matches at 9 bases. The CDR3 DNA follows: TGCAGCGTAATCCCGGGACAGGGTACCTACGAGCAGTACTTC. Its translation: CSVIPGQGTYEQYF.